Described below is a single TCR beta chain sequence and its context. The CDR3 runs to 14 residues. Germline loops: CDR1 LNHDA, CDR2 SQIVND (reference sequence). V shed 5 bases, J shed 6 bases, and the junction held 4 bases outside the gene matches. Clones were sequenced by immunoSEQ multiplex PCR, and TCRdb holds only the in-frame ones, with some missing. This sample carries 120,000 or so clones, around nine tenths of them seen once, and the ten largest clones take roughly 2%. The donors were in the approximately 130-subject validation cohort, distinct from the approximately 700-subject first cohort. This record comes from a study of cytomegalovirus exposure and HLA in healthy donors.

Sequencing was done on a sample of PBMCs. J is TRBJ2-1 and V is TRBV19; 10 nucleotides line up with TRBD2. This receptor was taken from a woman between 18 and 29 years old in good health and CMV-seronegative. CDR3 loop: CASSLGLASNEQFF. The CDR3 region has the DNA TGTGCCAGTAGTCTGGGACTAGCGTCCAATGAGCAGTTCTTC.